These 18 T cell receptor beta chains were sequenced from one sample in a study of molecular identifiers for immune sequencing clone quantification. TCRdb re-derived calls from the PCR reads in MiXCR, one entry per CDR3 protein. The sample records approximately 500,000 distinct CDR3 sequences, about 26% being singletons. The sample taken for sequencing was naive CD8+ T cells from blood, with Jurkat cell RNA spiked in. Stated subset: FACS-sorted CD8+CD4-CCR7+CD45RA+ naive T cells. The receptors derive from a human donor in good health. Some libraries in this study had Jurkat cell RNA spiked in.

Regarding this clonotype: With a much larger clone just one base away, this may be a read error. The rearrangement joins TRBV7-2 to TRBJ2-3, with D tentatively TRBD1 (6 bases). This CDR3 has 18 residues. Looked up from germline, CDR1 is SGHTA and CDR2 is FQGNSA. The CDR3 loop reads CASSLVPVEGDSTDAQYF. For the CDR3, the DNA is TGTGCCAGCAGCTTAGTGCCTGTTGAGGGGGATAGCACAGATGCGCAGTATTTT.

This clonotype was recorded at least ten times. The rearrangement uses TRBV7-6 and TRBJ2-3; 9 bases line up with TRBD2. The CDR3 consists of 15 residues. Germline V gene lookup returns CDR1 SGHVS and CDR2 FNYEAQ. V shed 3 bases, J shed 5 bases, and the junction held 6 bases outside the gene matches. DNA for the CDR3: TGTGCCAGCAGCTTTGCGGGGGGGCTGGGAGATACGCAGTATTTT. This encodes CASSFAGGLGDTQYF.

CDR3: CASSQTEGRDRELFF. The CDR3 DNA follows: TGTGCCAGCAGCCAAACCGAGGGGCGGGATCGGGAGCTGTTTTTT. J is TRBJ2-2 and V is TRBV12-3 or TRBV12-4; perhaps TRBD2 as D (6 bases). Trimming took 6 bases from V and 9 from J, leaving 20 bases between them. CDR3 length equals 15 residues.

This chain uses TRBV7-9 with TRBJ2-1, with unresolved D. Trimming pared 6 bases from V and 0 bases from J, leaving 9 bases between. This CDR3 is 14 amino acids long. Germline-derived CDR1 and CDR2 are SEHNR and FQNEAQ (reference sequence). The CDR3 nucleotides are TGTGCCAGCAGTGTGGTGAGCTCCTACAATGAGCAGTTCTTC. Protein: CASSVVSSYNEQFF. Together with reference TRBV7-9 and TRBJ2-1, the CDR3 gives the full variable domain: DTGVSQNPRHKITKRGQNVTFRCDPISEHNRLYWYRQTLGQGPEFLTYFQNEAQLEKSRLLSDRFSAERPKGSFSTLEIQRTEQGDSAMYLCASSVVSSYNEQFFGPGTRLTVL.

The J gene is TRBJ2-5, the V gene TRBV21-1; the table's D call of TRBD1 was not tested on the DNA. TRBV21-1 is listed as a pseudogene. The CDR3 contains 14 residues. The CDR3 bases are TGTGCCAGTAGCAAAGAAAGGGCGAGGGAGACCCAGTACTTC. Its protein is CASSKERARETQYF.

This clonotype appeared many times. DNA for the CDR3: TGTGCCAGCAGCTTACGAGCATCGTTCGGGGAGCTGTTTTTT. Its translation: CASSLRASFGELFF. The chain has TRBV14 and TRBJ2-2; no clear D. Trimming removed 5 bases from V and 7 bases from J, with 14 bases in between. This CDR3 comprises 14 residues. Per the germline V gene, CDR1 is SGHDN and CDR2 is FVKESK.

This clonotype was observed many times. The V call is TRBV4-1, the J call TRBJ2-3; 7 bases fit TRBD2. Germline-derived CDR1 and CDR2 are MGHRA and YSYEKL. V shed 0 bases and J 0 bases; nucleotides not matched to a gene: 12. The CDR3 contains 19 residues. CDR3 DNA: TGCGCCAGCAGCCAAGAACCTAGCGGAGTCCAGACTAGCACAGATACGCAGTATTTT. Protein product: CASSQEPSGVQTSTDTQYF.

This clonotype has more than one count but fewer than ten. V gene TRBV27 combines with J gene TRBJ1-5, with D maybe TRBD1 (5 bases). V was clipped by 3 bases and J by 7 bases, with 13 bases between them. The CDR3 sequence is 14 residues long. The germline CDR1 and CDR2 sequences are MNHEY and SMNVEV (reference sequence). CDR3 DNA sequence: TGTGCCAGCAGTTTGTCAGGGTCGGGCCAGCCCCAGCATTTT. Translation gives CASSLSGSGQPQHF.

The chain employs TRBV7-9 and TRBJ1-1, with D maybe TRBD1 (5 bases). The germline CDR1 and CDR2 sequences are SEHNR and FQNEAQ (reference sequence). Trimming stripped 5 bases from V and 1 base from J, with 8 bases between. The CDR3 has 13 amino acids. This chain's CDR3 is CASSGRENTEAFF. The CDR3 nucleotides read TGTGCCAGCAGCGGCAGGGAGAACACTGAAGCTTTCTTT.

This clonotype occurred a few times. V usage is TRBV29-1 and J usage is TRBJ2-5; TRBD2 matches 10 bases. In germline, CDR1 is SQVTM, CDR2 ANQGSEA. The CDR3 has 15 amino acids. V lost 0 bases, J lost 13 bases, and 14 bases stayed unmatched. The CDR3 region has the DNA TGCAGCGTTGAAGATTCGCGGCTAGCGGGGGTACATAGGTACTTC. This codes for CSVEDSRLAGVHRYF.

This chain connects TRBV6-2 or TRBV6-3 to TRBJ1-1, with D hard to call. Germline loops: CDR1 MNHEY, CDR2 SVGEGT. The V end lost 0 bases, the J end lost 0 bases, and 11 bases lay between the germline ends. The CDR3 is 16 residues long. CDR3 sequence reads: CASSYSLTMVNTEAFF. CDR3 bases: TGTGCCAGCAGTTACTCGCTGACAATGGTGAACACTGAAGCTTTCTTT.

A note on this clonotype: A much larger clone lies one base from this, so it may be a read error. V and J are TRBV29-1 and TRBJ2-7; TRBD1 is a possible D gene (6 bases). Trimming stripped 0 bases from V and 5 bases from J, with 14 bases between. The CDR3 consists of 14 residues. Per germline, CDR1 SQVTM and CDR2 ANQGSEA. The CDR3 region is CSVEDGDRRHEQYF. CDR3 DNA: TGCAGCGTTGAAGACGGCGACAGGAGGCACGAGCAGTACTTC.

This clonotype was counted many times. This sequence joins TRBV7-9 and TRBJ2-3; D remains unclear. CDR1 is SEHNR and CDR2 is FQNEAQ in the germline V gene (reference sequence). The V and J ends lost 2 bases and 6 bases respectively, with 12 bases between them. The CDR3 runs to 14 residues. The CDR3 bases are TGTGCCAGCAGCTTAAGACCCCCGGCGGATACGCAGTATTTT. Encoded protein: CASSLRPPADTQYF.

To note about this clonotype: A clone one base away is much larger, so this may be a read error. The CDR3 end shows no conserved phenylalanine or tryptophan, and so a read error is likely. The chain uses TRBV7-2 and TRBJ1-1; possibly TRBD1 for D (5 bases). Germline lookup yields CDR1 SGHTA and CDR2 FQGNSA. V lost 7 bases and J 5 bases, leaving 14 bases between the germline ends. CDR3 length: 13 residues. CDR3: CASTASGFTEAFL. CDR3 DNA sequence: TGTGCCAGCACCGCGTCAGGGTTTACTGAAGCTTTCCTT.

This clonotype showed up just a few times. This chain links TRBV19 with TRBJ1-4; unclear D gene. Germline V gene lookup returns CDR1 LNHDA and CDR2 SQIVND (reference sequence). The V end lost 1 base, the J end lost 8 bases, and 8 bases lay between the germline ends. The CDR3 contains 13 residues. The DNA for the CDR3 is TGTGCCAGTAGTATAGGTCTTGCGGAAAAACTGTTTTTT. Protein sequence: CASSIGLAEKLFF.

A single count supports this clonotype. It may be a read error: a sequence one base away is much more abundant. The chain combines TRBV7-9 with TRBJ2-7, with D possibly TRBD2 on 6 matching bases. V was trimmed by 9 bases and J by 2 bases, leaving 11 bases between them. The CDR3 is 12 amino acids. Per the germline V gene, CDR1 is SEHNR and CDR2 is FQNEAQ (reference sequence). CDR3: CASLTSTYEQYF. The CDR3 DNA follows: TGTGCCAGTTTGACTAGTACCTACGAGCAGTACTTC.

This chain joins TRBV5-1 and TRBJ2-2, with D maybe TRBD1 (6 bases). Trimming cost V 3 bases and J 9 bases, with 12 bases left between them. Germline CDR1 and CDR2: SGHRS and YFSETQ. The CDR3 spans 13 residues. CDR3 DNA sequence: TGCGCCAGCAGCTACACAGGGCCGTGGGAGCTGTTTTTT. Amino acids: CASSYTGPWELFF.

Comment on this clonotype: The junction and the germline gene differ at one end; a read error may be behind it. V is TRBV5-3 and J is TRBJ2-3, with no clear D. TRBV5-3 qualifies as an ORF whose function is uncertain. There are 15 residues in the CDR3. In DNA form, the CDR3 reads TGTGCCAGCAGCTTGGCCGGCCCGGGCCCAGATACGCAGTATTTT. Translating it yields CASSLAGPGPDTQYF.